The present T cell receptor (beta chain) was sequenced within a study of CD8 T cells in Susac syndrome. This CDR3 has 13 amino acids. Germline CDR1 reads SGHNT; CDR2 reads YYREEE (reference sequence). With random hexamers, reverse transcription was performed on about 0.5 to 1 ug of RNA. The TCR beta CDR3 was amplified by immunoSEQ multiplex PCR across 54 Vbeta, 13 Jbeta. A single record per CDR3 protein comes from TCRdb applying MiXCR to the immunoSEQ multiplex PCR reads. This table has under 150,000 distinct CDR3 sequences, around 86% appearing once. CD8+ and CD4+ T cells from blood underwent TCR beta sequencing. Treatment-naive patients with stable or active relapsing-remitting disease were the multiple sclerosis controls. Points on this clonotype: An end of the junction does not agree with germline; a read error may underlie this.

The sample was CD8+ T cells from PBMCs. The J gene is TRBJ1-6, the V gene TRBV5-4; D is unresolved. The clonotype originates from a human donor with multiple sclerosis. The CDR3 region has the DNA TGTGCCAGCAGCTTTGTGGTGGGTGCACCCCTCCATTTT. Its translation: CASSFVVGAPLHF.